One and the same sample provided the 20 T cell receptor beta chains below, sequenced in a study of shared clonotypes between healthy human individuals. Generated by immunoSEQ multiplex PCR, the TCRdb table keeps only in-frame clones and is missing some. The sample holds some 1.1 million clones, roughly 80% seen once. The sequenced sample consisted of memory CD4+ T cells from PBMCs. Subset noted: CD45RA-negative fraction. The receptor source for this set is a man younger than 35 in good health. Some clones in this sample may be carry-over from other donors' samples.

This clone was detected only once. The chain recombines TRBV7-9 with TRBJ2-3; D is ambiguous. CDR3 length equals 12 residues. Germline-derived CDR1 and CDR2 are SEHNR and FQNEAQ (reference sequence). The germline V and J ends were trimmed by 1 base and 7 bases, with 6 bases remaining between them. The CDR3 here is CASSLGRNTQYF. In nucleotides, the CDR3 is TGTGCCAGCAGCTTAGGACGGAATACGCAGTATTTT. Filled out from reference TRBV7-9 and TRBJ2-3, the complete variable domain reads DTGVSQNPRHKITKRGQNVTFRCDPISEHNRLYWYRQTLGQGPEFLTYFQNEAQLEKSRLLSDRFSAERPKGSFSTLEIQRTEQGDSAMYLCASSLGRNTQYFGPGTRLTVL.

The chain's CDR3 is CASSLKAGGPHTQYF. DNA of the CDR3: TGTGCCAGCAGCTTAAAAGCGGGAGGGCCCCATACGCAGTATTTT. The rearrangement joins TRBV7-3 to TRBJ2-3; 10 bases agree with TRBD2. CDR1 is SGHTA, CDR2 FQGTGA, per germline. V lost 1 base, J lost 7 bases, and 5 bases stayed unmatched. This CDR3 is 15 amino acids long.

This CDR3 reads CASRRAGGPYEQYF. The CDR3 DNA follows: TGTGCCAGCAGACGAGCGGGAGGGCCTTACGAGCAGTACTTC. The rearrangement links TRBV7-2 to TRBJ2-7; 10 bases map to TRBD2. The CDR3 extends over 14 amino acids. Germline-derived CDR1 and CDR2 are SGHTA and FQGNSA. V was pared by 6 bases and J by 4 bases, with 6 bases of the junction left unmatched.

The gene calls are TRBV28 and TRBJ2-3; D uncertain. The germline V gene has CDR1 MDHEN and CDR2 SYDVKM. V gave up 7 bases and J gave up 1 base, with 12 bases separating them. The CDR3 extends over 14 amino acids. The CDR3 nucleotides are TGTGCCAGCACTTTCCCCGGACGCACAGATACGCAGTATTTT. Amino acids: CASTFPGRTDTQYF.

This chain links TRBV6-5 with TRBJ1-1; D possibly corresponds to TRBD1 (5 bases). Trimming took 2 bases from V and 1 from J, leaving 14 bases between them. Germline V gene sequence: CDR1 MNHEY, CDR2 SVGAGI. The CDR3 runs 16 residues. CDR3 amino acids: CASSYLPGRSNTEAFF. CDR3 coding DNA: TGTGCCAGCAGTTACCTGCCGGGACGCTCGAACACTGAAGCTTTCTTT.

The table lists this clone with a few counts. CDR3 sequence (DNA): TGCAGCGTTGGCTTCAACCCCGGGACAGGGGGCGGGGAGACCCAGTACTTC. It codes for CSVGFNPGTGGGETQYF. This chain links TRBV29-1 with TRBJ2-5; TRBD1 matches 12 bases. V gave up 4 bases and J gave up 5 bases; unmatched junction bases: 14. The CDR3 is made up of 17 amino acids. Germline values: CDR1 SQVTM, CDR2 ANQGSEA. The variable domain in full, completed from reference TRBV29-1 and TRBJ2-5, reads SAVISQKPSRDICQRGTSLTIQCQVDSQVTMMFWYRQQPGQSLTLIATANQGSEATYESGFVIDKFPISRPNLTFSTLTVSNMSPEDSSIYLCSVGFNPGTGGGETQYFGPGTRLLVL.

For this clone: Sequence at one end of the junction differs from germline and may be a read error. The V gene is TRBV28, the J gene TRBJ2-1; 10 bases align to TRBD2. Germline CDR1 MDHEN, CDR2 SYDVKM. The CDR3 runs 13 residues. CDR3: CASTLAGGFEQFF. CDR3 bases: TGTGCCAGCACTTTAGCGGGAGGATTTGAGCAGTTCTTC.

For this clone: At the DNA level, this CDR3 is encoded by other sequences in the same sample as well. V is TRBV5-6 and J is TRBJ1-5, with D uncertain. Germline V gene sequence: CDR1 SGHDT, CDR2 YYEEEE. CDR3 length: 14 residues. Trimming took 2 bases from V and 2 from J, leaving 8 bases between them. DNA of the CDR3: TGTGCCAGCAGCTTAGGATTGGGCAATCAGCCCCAGCATTTT. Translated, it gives CASSLGLGNQPQHF.

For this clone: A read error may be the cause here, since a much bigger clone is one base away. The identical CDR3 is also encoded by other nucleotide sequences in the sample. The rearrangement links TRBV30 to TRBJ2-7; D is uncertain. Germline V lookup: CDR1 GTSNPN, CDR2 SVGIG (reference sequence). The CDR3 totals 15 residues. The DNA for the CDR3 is TGTGCTTGGAGCGCCAACCGGGCCCCATCAAACGAGCAGTACTTC. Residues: CAWSANRAPSNEQYF.

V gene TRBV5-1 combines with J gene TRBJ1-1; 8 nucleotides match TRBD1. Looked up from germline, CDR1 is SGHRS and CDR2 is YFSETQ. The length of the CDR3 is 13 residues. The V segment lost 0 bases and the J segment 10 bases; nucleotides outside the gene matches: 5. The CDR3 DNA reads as TGCGCCAGCAGCTTGGCCCGAGGACAGGGAGCTTTCTTT. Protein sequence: CASSLARGQGAFF.

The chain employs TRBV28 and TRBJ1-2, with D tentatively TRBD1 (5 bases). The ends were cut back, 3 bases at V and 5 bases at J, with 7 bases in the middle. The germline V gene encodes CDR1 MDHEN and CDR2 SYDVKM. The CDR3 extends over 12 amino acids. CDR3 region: CASSFDRYGYTF. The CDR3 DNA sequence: TGTGCCAGCAGTTTTGACAGATATGGCTACACCTTC.

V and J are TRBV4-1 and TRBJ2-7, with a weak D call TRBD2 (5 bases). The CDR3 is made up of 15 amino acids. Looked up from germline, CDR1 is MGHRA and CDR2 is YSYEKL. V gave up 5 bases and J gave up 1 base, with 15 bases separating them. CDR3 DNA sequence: TGCGCCAGCAGCTTGCGCCGCGGGTTGTCCTACGAGCAGTACTTC. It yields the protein CASSLRRGLSYEQYF.

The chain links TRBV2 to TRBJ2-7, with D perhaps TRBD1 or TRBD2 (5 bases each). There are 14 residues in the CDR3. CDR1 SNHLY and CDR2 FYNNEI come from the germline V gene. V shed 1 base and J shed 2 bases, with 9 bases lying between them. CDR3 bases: TGTGCCAGCAGTGAAGGGGGACCACCCTACGAGCAGTACTTC. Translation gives CASSEGGPPYEQYF. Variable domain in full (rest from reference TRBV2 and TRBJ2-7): EPEVTQTPSHQVTQMGQEVILRCVPISNHLYFYWYRQILGQKVEFLVSFYNNEISEKSEIFDDQFSVERPDGSNFTLKIRSTKLEDSAMYFCASSEGGPPYEQYFGPGTRLTVT.

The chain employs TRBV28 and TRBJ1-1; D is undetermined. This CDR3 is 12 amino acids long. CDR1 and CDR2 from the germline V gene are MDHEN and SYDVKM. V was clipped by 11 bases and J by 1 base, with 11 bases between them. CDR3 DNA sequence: TGTGCCGCGGCCGTTAGGAACACTGAAGCTTTCTTT. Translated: CAAAVRNTEAFF. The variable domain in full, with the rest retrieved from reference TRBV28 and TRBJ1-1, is DVKVTQSSRYLVKRTGEKVFLECVQDMDHENMFWYRQDPGLGLRLIYFSYDVKMKEKGDIPEGYSVSREKKERFSLILESASTNQTSMYLCAAAVRNTEAFFGQGTRLTVV.

For the CDR3, the DNA is TGTGCCAGCAGTTGGCAGAATAATCAGCCCCAGCATTTT. Its translation: CASSWQNNQPQHF. The rearrangement uses TRBV28 and TRBJ1-5; D call uncertain. The length of the CDR3 is 13 residues. Germline V gives CDR1 MDHEN, CDR2 SYDVKM. V was shortened by 4 bases and J by 4 bases, with 8 bases between the two germline ends.

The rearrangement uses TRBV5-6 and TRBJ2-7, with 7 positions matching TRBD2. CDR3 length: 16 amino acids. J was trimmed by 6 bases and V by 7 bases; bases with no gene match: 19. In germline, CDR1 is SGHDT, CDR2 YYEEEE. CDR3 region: CASWGWAGVSASEQYF. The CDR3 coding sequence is TGTGCCAGCTGGGGGTGGGCGGGAGTATCCGCCTCCGAGCAGTACTTC. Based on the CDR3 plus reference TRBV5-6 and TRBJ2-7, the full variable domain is DAGVTQSPTHLIKTRGQQVTLRCSPKSGHDTVSWYQQALGQGPQFIFQYYEEEERQRGNFPDRFSGHQFPNYSSELNVNALLLGDSALYLCASWGWAGVSASEQYFGPGTRLTVT.

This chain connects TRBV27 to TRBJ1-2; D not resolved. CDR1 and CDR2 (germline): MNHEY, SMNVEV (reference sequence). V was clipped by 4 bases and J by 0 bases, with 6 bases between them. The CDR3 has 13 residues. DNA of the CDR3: TGTGCCAGCAGTTGGAGGGCTAACTATGGCTACACCTTC. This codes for CASSWRANYGYTF.

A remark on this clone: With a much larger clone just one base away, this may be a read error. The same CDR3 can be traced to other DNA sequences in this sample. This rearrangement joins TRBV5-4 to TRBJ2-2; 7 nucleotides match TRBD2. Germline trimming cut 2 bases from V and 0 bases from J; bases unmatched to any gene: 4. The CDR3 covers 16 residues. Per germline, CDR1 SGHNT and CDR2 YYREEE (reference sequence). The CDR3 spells CASSLGAGANTGELFF. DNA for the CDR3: TGTGCCAGCAGCTTAGGGGCGGGAGCGAACACCGGGGAGCTGTTTTTT.

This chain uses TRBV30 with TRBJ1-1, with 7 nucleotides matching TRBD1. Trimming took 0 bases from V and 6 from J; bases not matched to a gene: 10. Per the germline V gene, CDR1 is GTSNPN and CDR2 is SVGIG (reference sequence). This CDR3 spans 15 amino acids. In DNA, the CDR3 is TGTGCCTGGAGTGTAGGCAGGGGGATCTTTGCTGAAGCTTTCTTT. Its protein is CAWSVGRGIFAEAFF. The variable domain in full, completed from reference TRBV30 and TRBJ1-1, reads SQTIHQWPATLVQPVGSPLSLECTVEGTSNPNLYWYRQAAGRGLQLLFYSVGIGQISSEVPQNLSASRPQDRQFILSSKKLLLSDSGFYLCAWSVGRGIFAEAFFGQGTRLTVV.

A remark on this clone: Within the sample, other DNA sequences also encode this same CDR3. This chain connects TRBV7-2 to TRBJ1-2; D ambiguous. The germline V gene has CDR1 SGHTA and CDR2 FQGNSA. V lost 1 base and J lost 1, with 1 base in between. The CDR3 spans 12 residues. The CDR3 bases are TGTGCCAGCAGCTTAGTTAACTATGGCTACACCTTC. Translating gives CASSLVNYGYTF.